This is a list of T cell receptor beta chains from one sample in a study of identifying expanded T cells in peripheral blood. The table came from immunoSEQ multiplex PCR; TCRdb's copy has only in-frame clones and leaves some out. The sample carries approximately 100,000 clones, almost 90% recorded once. What was sequenced was blood. The receptors come from a person aged 18 to 75 in good health. The CDR3 runs from the conserved cysteine through the conserved F or W. A D gene is named only where the DNA matches it firmly. Clone size is given for some rows only: seen once, a few or many times, or a class if the clone is expanded.

v_gene	d_gene	abundance	j_gene	CDR3nt	CDR3aa
TRBV18	NA	NA	TRBJ2-7	TGTGCCAGCTCACCTGACGGATTTAAGGACGAGCAGTACTTC	CASSPDGFKDEQYF
TRBV7-2	NA	NA	TRBJ1-3	TGTGCCAGCAGCCGAATTACTTCGACAGTCTTTTCACGCAACACCATATATTTT	CASSRITSTVFSRNTIYF
TRBV15	NA	NA	TRBJ2-7	TGTGCCACCAGCAGAGTCCGGGGTCCCTACGAGCAGTACTTC	CATSRVRGPYEQYF
TRBV5-1	NA	NA	TRBJ2-3	TGCGCCAGCAGCTTGGGGCAGGGTTCAGATACGCAGTATTTT	CASSLGQGSDTQYF
TRBV6-1	NA	NA	TRBJ2-7	TGTGCCAGTTTTTCCTACGAGCAGTACTTC	CASFSYEQYF
TRBV27	NA	NA	TRBJ2-7	TGTGCCAGCAGTACGACAGGACTCACCTACGAGCAGTACTTC	CASSTTGLTYEQYF
TRBV7-2	NA	NA	TRBJ2-5	TGTGCCAGCAGCCCTCGCAGGAACTCTCAAGAGACCCAGTACTTC	CASSPRRNSQETQYF
TRBV18	TRBD1	NA	TRBJ2-7	TGTGCCAGCTCACCTGGGACAGGCACCGTCTACGAGCAGTACTTC	CASSPGTGTVYEQYF
TRBV30	NA	NA	TRBJ1-1	TGTGCCTGGAGTGTTGTAGTTTCGAATGGGGCTTTCTTT	CAWSVVVSNGAFF
TRBV5-6	NA	NA	TRBJ1-1	TGTGCCAGCAGCTTAAGGCCGAACACTGAAGCTTTCTTT	CASSLRPNTEAFF
TRBV9	TRBD2	once	TRBJ2-1	TGTGCCAGCAGTCTAGCGGGAGGGCCAGGTGAGCAGTTCTTC	CASSLAGGPGEQFF
TRBV7-8	NA	NA	TRBJ2-6	TGTGCCAGCAGCCCCATGGGGGGTACTGGGGCCAACGTCCTGACTTTC	CASSPMGGTGANVLTF
TRBV7-9	NA	NA	TRBJ2-1	TGTGCCAGCAGCTTACCTGCGGGGAGCTCCTACAATGAGCAGTTCTTC	CASSLPAGSSYNEQFF
TRBV5-1	NA	NA	TRBJ2-1	TGCGCCAGCACGGGGACTGAATCCTACAATGAGCAGTTCTTC	CASTGTESYNEQFF
TRBV27	NA	NA	TRBJ2-1	TGTGCCAGCAGTTTAAACCCCCATTCCAGGGCCCGAGATTACAATGAGCAGTTCTTC	CASSLNPHSRARDYNEQFF
TRBV23-1	NA	NA	TRBJ2-2	TGCGCCAGCAGTCAAATAAGACAGGGCTTGGGGGGAGCTGGGGAGCTGTTTTTT	CASSQIRQGLGGAGELFF
TRBV7-9	TRBD2	NA	TRBJ2-3	TGTGCCAGCAGCTTAGGACTAGCGGGAGAGGTAGATACGCAGTATTTT	CASSLGLAGEVDTQYF
TRBV2	TRBD1	NA	TRBJ1-6	TGTGCCAGCAGGGGAACAGGGGTCGACAATTCACCCCTCCACTTT	CASRGTGVDNSPLHF
TRBV9	TRBD1	NA	TRBJ2-3	TGTGCCAGCAGCCCGAGACAGGGTGAGGACACAGATACGCAGTATTTT	CASSPRQGEDTDTQYF
TRBV10-1	NA	NA	TRBJ2-7	TGCGCCAGCAGTGAGGGTGGTAGGGGCCGAACTTTCAAGCTCGAGCAGTACTTC	CASSEGGRGRTFKLEQYF
TRBV9	NA	NA	TRBJ1-2	TGTGCCAGCAGCTCACCCCCCGATGGCTACACCTTC	CASSSPPDGYTF
TRBV6-4	NA	NA	TRBJ2-3	TGTGCCAGCAGTGAATCGGACAGTTACACAGATACGCAGTATTTT	CASSESDSYTDTQYF
TRBV5-1	NA	NA	TRBJ2-1	TGCGCCAGCAGCTTTGGCAATGAGCAGTTCTTC	CASSFGNEQFF
TRBV5-4	TRBD1	NA	TRBJ2-5	TGTGCCAGCAGCTTGGCCCGCGACAGGGGTAGCCAGACCCAGTACTTC	CASSLARDRGSQTQYF
TRBV7-9	NA	NA	TRBJ2-1	TGTGCCAGCAGCTTTGGCTACAATGAGCAGTTCTTC	CASSFGYNEQFF
TRBV27	NA	NA	TRBJ2-5	TGTGCCAGCAGTCGGGACTCCGGGGAGACCCAGTACTTC	CASSRDSGETQYF
TRBV5-5	NA	NA	TRBJ1-4	TGTGCCAGCAGCTTGTGGTCAAGTCCGGAAAAACTGTTTTTT	CASSLWSSPEKLFF
TRBV4-1	TRBD2	NA	TRBJ2-1	TGCGCCAGCAGCCACCGCCCGAGCGGGGGGGACAATGAGCAGTTCTTC	CASSHRPSGGDNEQFF
TRBV28	TRBD1	once	TRBJ1-5	TGTGCCAGCAGATCGGACAGGGGGCGAAGGCAGCCCCAGCATTTT	CASRSDRGRRQPQHF
TRBV6-5	TRBD2	NA	TRBJ2-7	TGTGCCAGCAGTTCAAGTACTAGCGGGGGCTACGAGCAGTACTTC	CASSSSTSGGYEQYF
TRBV9	NA	NA	TRBJ2-7	TGTGCCAGCAGCGTAGCGGCGGAGTGGAGGTACTTCTACGAGCAGTACTTC	CASSVAAEWRYFYEQYF
TRBV10-2	TRBD1	NA	TRBJ2-7	TGCGCCAGCAGTGATGTGCGACAGGGCCACTACGAGCAGTACTTC	CASSDVRQGHYEQYF
TRBV7-2	NA	NA	TRBJ1-2	TGTGCCAGCAGCGTAAACAGGGCGATGGATGGCTACACCTTC	CASSVNRAMDGYTF
TRBV10-2	NA	NA	TRBJ1-5	TGCGCCAGCTCGGCGGCCGGAAGGCCCCAGCATTTT	CASSAAGRPQHF
TRBV30	TRBD2	NA	TRBJ2-1	TGTGCCTGGAATAGCGGGGGGGCGCCCTACAATGAGCAGTTCTTC	CAWNSGGAPYNEQFF
TRBV5-4	TRBD1	NA	TRBJ2-7	TGTGCCAGCAGCCAAAGGACAGGGGTTAGGACTTACGAGCAGTACTTC	CASSQRTGVRTYEQYF
TRBV28	TRBD2	NA	TRBJ2-7	TGTGCCAGCAGTTTAGGGGCTAGCGGGATATCTGACGAGCAGTACTTC	CASSLGASGISDEQYF
TRBV28	NA	NA	TRBJ2-2	TGTGCCAGCAGTTCATCTTTTCCGGGAGCCACCGGGGAGCTGTTTTTT	CASSSSFPGATGELFF
TRBV4-2	TRBD1	NA	TRBJ2-1	TGTGCCAGCAGCCCGGACAGGGAGACTTACAATGAGCAGTTCTTC	CASSPDRETYNEQFF
TRBV6-5	NA	NA	TRBJ1-4	TGTGCCAGCAGTTACAGCGCAACTAATGAAAAACTGTTTTTT	CASSYSATNEKLFF
TRBV2	TRBD1	NA	TRBJ2-5	TGTGCCAGCCACTTCGGGACAGGGGGCGGTGAGACCCAGTACTTC	CASHFGTGGGETQYF
TRBV28	NA	few	TRBJ2-1	TGTGCCAGCACGCCGGGCGGGATAAGGAACAATGAGCAGTTCTTC	CASTPGGIRNNEQFF
TRBV9	NA	NA	TRBJ1-1	TGTGCCAGCAGCGTAGTGTCACAGGGCGGCACTGAAGCTTTCTTT	CASSVVSQGGTEAFF
TRBV5-5	NA	NA	TRBJ2-7	TGTGCCAGCAGCTTACGAGGTAAACTCTCCTACGAGCAGTACTTC	CASSLRGKLSYEQYF
TRBV11-2	NA	few	TRBJ2-7	TGTGCCAGCCTGGGGGGATTCTACGAGCAGTACTTC	CASLGGFYEQYF
TRBV5-8	NA	NA	TRBJ1-4	TGTGCCAGCAGCTCTAACCGGGACGCTAATGAAAAACTGTTTTTT	CASSSNRDANEKLFF
TRBV28	NA	NA	TRBJ2-3	TGTGCCAGCAGTTTAAGGCAGGGTGGGCCAGATACGCAGTATTTT	CASSLRQGGPDTQYF
TRBV19	TRBD1	once	TRBJ2-1	TGTGCCAGTGCGGGACAGGGAAAAGTAGACAATGAGCAGTTCTTC	CASAGQGKVDNEQFF
TRBV7-8	TRBD1	NA	TRBJ1-1	TGTGCCAGCAGCCCGACTAGGGGGCAGATGGACACTGAAGCTTTCTTT	CASSPTRGQMDTEAFF
TRBV28	NA	few	TRBJ1-2	TGTGCCAGCAGTCAAACCTACTACACCTTC	CASSQTYYTF
TRBV5-4	TRBD1	NA	TRBJ2-5	TGTGCCAGCAGCATCGGACAGGACCAAGAGACCCAGTACTTC	CASSIGQDQETQYF
TRBV25-1	TRBD1	NA	TRBJ1-6	TGTGCCAGCAGCCTCGGGGGCCTAGGGGGCTCACCCCTCCACTTT	CASSLGGLGGSPLHF